This TCR beta chain was identified during a study of Ad26.COV2.S vaccination and SARS-CoV-2 variants. Background on the study: Enrollment placed the donor in the COV1001 Ad26.COV2.S trial arm. Donor got 5x10^10 or 1x10^11 viral particles of Ad26.COV2.S. Overall study results and limits: Reportedly, after vaccination the spike-specific CD8+ and CD4+ T cell responses displayed substantial breadth.

The length of the CDR3 is 13 residues. Germline V CDR1 and CDR2: MNHEY, SMNVEV (reference sequence). Trimming cost V 4 bases and J 2 bases, with 5 bases left between them. As to treatment: roughly 18 received Ad26.COV2.S at low or high dose, single or two shots; a few received placebo; per-sample allocation not given. Samples were taken on day 63 after the first vaccine or placebo injection. The repertoire was sequenced with immunoSEQ multiplex PCR; TCRdb's copy has only in-frame clones and lacks some. Here the sample spans over 400,000 clones, about 90% being singletons. In the case of this clone: The antigen is not known.

V and J are TRBV27 and TRBJ2-2; D unresolved. The material was peripheral blood, obtained in a trial of Ad26.COV2.S vaccine versus placebo. This receptor was identified in a person aged 18-65 years who received the Ad26.COV2.S COVID-19 vaccine or a placebo. CDR3 bases: TGTGCCAGCAGTTCGGACAACACCGGGGAGCTGTTTTTT. Translating gives CASSSDNTGELFF.